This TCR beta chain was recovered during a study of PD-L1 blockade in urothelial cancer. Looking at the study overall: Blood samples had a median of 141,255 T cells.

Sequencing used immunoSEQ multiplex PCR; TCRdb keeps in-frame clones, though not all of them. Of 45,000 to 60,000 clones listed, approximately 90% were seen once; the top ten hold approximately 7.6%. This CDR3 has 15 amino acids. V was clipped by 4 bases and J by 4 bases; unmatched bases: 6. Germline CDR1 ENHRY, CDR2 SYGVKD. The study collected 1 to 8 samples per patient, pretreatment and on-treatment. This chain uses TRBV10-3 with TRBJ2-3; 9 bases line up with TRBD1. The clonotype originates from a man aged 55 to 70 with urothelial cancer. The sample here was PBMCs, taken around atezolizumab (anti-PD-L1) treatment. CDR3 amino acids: CAISAGGQGPDTQYF. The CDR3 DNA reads TGTGCCATCAGTGCGGGGGGACAGGGCCCAGATACGCAGTATTTT.